Listed here is a single TCR beta chain. Its antigen remains unknown. These data originate in a study of cytomegalovirus exposure and HLA in healthy donors. PCR employed 60 Vbeta and 13 Jbeta primers. The assay was immunoSEQ multiplex PCR, and TCRdb's table has in-frame clones only and misses some. This sample has approximately 130,000 clones, with 60% to 80% found just once. Germline V gives CDR1 SGHNT, CDR2 YYREEE (reference sequence). The CDR3 runs to 14 residues. The ends lost 4 bases at V and 1 base at J; junction bases unmatched: 4. General study results and limits: Across donors, sequencing depth was assumed by presence/absence analyses to be roughly uniform.

The TCR sequence derives from a woman aged 60-75 years in good health and CMV-seropositive. The specimen sequenced was PBMCs. The chain couples TRBV5-4 to TRBJ2-5; 7 positions agree with TRBD1. Here the CDR3 DNA reads TGTGCCAGCAGCCGACAGGGATCCCAAGAGACCCAGTACTTC. Translated, it gives CASSRQGSQETQYF.